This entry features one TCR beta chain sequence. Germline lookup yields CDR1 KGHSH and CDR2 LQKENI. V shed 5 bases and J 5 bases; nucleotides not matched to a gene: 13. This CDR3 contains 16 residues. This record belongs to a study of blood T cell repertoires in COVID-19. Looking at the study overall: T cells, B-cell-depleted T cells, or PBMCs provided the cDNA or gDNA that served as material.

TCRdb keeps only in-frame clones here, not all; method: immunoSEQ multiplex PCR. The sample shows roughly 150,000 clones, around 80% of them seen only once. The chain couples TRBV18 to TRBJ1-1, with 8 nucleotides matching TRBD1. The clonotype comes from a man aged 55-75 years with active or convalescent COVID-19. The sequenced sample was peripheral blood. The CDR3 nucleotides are TGTGCCAGCTCATCAGGGGGCGAGGGAGGAGGGACTGAAGCTTTCTTT. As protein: CASSSGGEGGGTEAFF.